The sequence of this TCR beta chain was determined in a study of T cell responses to AZD1222 COVID-19 vaccine. The study's findings and limits: Reportedly, nearly half the spike-specific TCRs target unmutated variant regions. In a largely white British group with more females than males, clonal diversity was possibly underestimated.

This CDR3 has 15 residues. Germline assignment: CDR1 SNHLY and CDR2 FYNNEI. Germline trimming cut 8 bases from V and 2 bases from J; bases unmatched to any gene: 8. The table came from immunoSEQ multiplex PCR; TCRdb's copy has only in-frame clones and leaves some out. The sample has approximately 130,000 clones, roughly 85% seen once. On this clone itself: Its antigen is not known.

The sequence was obtained from an adult who received the MenACWY meningococcal vaccine as a control. The chain uses TRBV2 and TRBJ2-2, with 7 positions matching TRBD1. The source was peripheral blood, collected 28 days after the second dose of the MenACWY control vaccine. This CDR3 reads CASSQQGPNTGELFF. The CDR3 coding sequence is TGTGCCAGCTCCCAACAGGGGCCTAACACCGGGGAGCTGTTTTTT.